Detailed here is one T cell receptor (beta chain). The V and J ends lost 2 bases and 11 bases, in that order; junction bases with no gene match: 8. CDR3 size: 12 residues. Germline V gene lookup returns CDR1 SQVTM and CDR2 ANQGSEA. The authors extracted RNA and reverse transcribed it into cDNA as the sequencing template. Method: immunoSEQ multiplex PCR; TCRdb's copy keeps in-frame clones and lacks some. The sample yields 90,000 to 150,000 clones, roughly two thirds seen once. These data originate in a study of CD8+ T cells in alopecia areata. The TCR originated in a human donor in good health. The chain employs TRBV29-1 and TRBJ1-1; 7 bases are shared with TRBD1. The material sequenced was CD4+ T cells sorted from blood. CDR3 nucleotides: TGCAGCGTTGAACTCCGACAGGGAAGGGCTTTCTTT. Residues: CSVELRQGRAFF.